This T cell receptor beta chain comes out of a study of T-cell reconstitution after alpha-beta-depleted transplantation in children. Study results and limitations: Several hundred expanded graft clones reportedly supplied alpha-beta T cells about two months after transplant. Day-60 TCRbeta diversity that was high in some patients was derived from surviving recipient T cells and thymic progenitors. Among T cells one year after transplant, newly produced cells accounted for most counts and diversity.

The V gene's germline CDR1 is SGHRS and CDR2 YFSETQ. This CDR3 has 14 residues. Trimming cost V 0 bases and J 3 bases, with 8 bases left between them. Remarks on this clonotype: What it recognizes is unknown.

Molecular barcoding with unique molecular identifiers was used for the TCRbeta library. TCRdb itself ran the PCR reads through MiXCR, one entry per CDR3 protein. This sample has about 980,000 distinct CDR3 sequences, with roughly 29% found just once. This TCR derives from a boy less than two years old who had a stem cell transplant for SCID, so the T cells may come from the graft donor. The chain uses TRBV5-1 and TRBJ2-3; D gene uncertain. The source was PBMCs, mostly from graft donor cells, collected 360 days after TCRalphabeta/CD19-depleted stem cell transplant. DNA for the CDR3: TGCGCCAGCAGCTTGGAGCACAAAACAGATACGCAGTATTTT. It specifies CASSLEHKTDTQYF.